Listed below are T cell receptor beta chains from one sample, sequenced in a study of monozygotic twins with inflammatory bowel disease. TCRdb reprocessed the 5' RACE reads; each CDR3 protein has one entry and no DNA is given. This repertoire includes 300,000 to 350,000 distinct CDR3 sequences. Sequenced input: blood. The receptors were gathered from a human donor with ulcerative colitis or Crohn's disease, or a healthy co-twin of an affected twin (not recorded which). CDR3s include the opening cysteine and the closing phenylalanine or tryptophan. Fields, in order: V gene, J gene, CDR3 protein.

V: TRBV5-1; J: TRBJ2-2; CDR3: CASSLVGENTGELFF
V: TRBV28; J: TRBJ2-1; CDR3: CASSSRLAGGTYNEQFF
V: TRBV6-6; J: TRBJ2-7; CDR3: CASSYSGRGEQYF
V: TRBV4-1; J: TRBJ1-4; CDR3: CASSQVGTDFEKLFF
V: TRBV7-6; J: TRBJ2-7; CDR3: CASSLRQRGSSYEQYF
V: TRBV19; J: TRBJ2-7; CDR3: CASKSRTSGESSYEQYF
V: TRBV18; J: TRBJ2-5; CDR3: CASSPRTGGEETQYF
V: TRBV28; J: TRBJ1-5; CDR3: CAGSRGGQGNQPQHF
V: TRBV27; J: TRBJ1-2; CDR3: CASKDRNYGYTF
V: TRBV7-2; J: TRBJ2-3; CDR3: CASSLVLSSSTDTQYF
V: TRBV19; J: TRBJ2-7; CDR3: CASSIRAGTYSYEQYF
V: TRBV24-1; J: TRBJ2-3; CDR3: CATSDWGQRPGGDTQYF
V: TRBV20-1; J: TRBJ1-5; CDR3: CSARDRTGLSPQHF
V: TRBV9; J: TRBJ1-4; CDR3: CASSRGGPATNEKLFF
V: TRBV5-1; J: TRBJ2-2; CDR3: CASSLGATSAGELFF
V: TRBV20-1; J: TRBJ2-4; CDR3: CSAYGTSGGVAKNIQYF
V: TRBV20-1; J: TRBJ2-5; CDR3: CSAQIGGGETQYF
V: TRBV7-8; J: TRBJ2-3; CDR3: CVSSLVGTGGTDTQYF
V: TRBV6-5; J: TRBJ2-3; CDR3: CASSYGPGGTDTQYF
V: TRBV7-9; J: TRBJ1-5; CDR3: CASSPANKEPQHF
V: TRBV20-1; J: TRBJ2-3; CDR3: CSARDSSYKDTQYF
V: TRBV6-4; J: TRBJ1-3; CDR3: CASTGRDRAGNTIYF
V: TRBV28; J: TRBJ2-3; CDR3: CASSPMGKAMRWDTQYF
V: TRBV5-6; J: TRBJ2-3; CDR3: CASSLAHTDTQYF
V: TRBV7-2; J: TRBJ2-5; CDR3: CASSVGAGGRETQYF
V: TRBV7-2; J: TRBJ2-1; CDR3: CASSLAAQYNEQFF
V: TRBV23-1; J: TRBJ1-2; CDR3: CASKLRGLGYTF
V: TRBV7-9; J: TRBJ2-7; CDR3: CASSPKGQGRSYEQYF
V: TRBV12-3/TRBV12-4; J: TRBJ1-4; CDR3: CASSFRWSEKLFF
V: TRBV5-5; J: TRBJ2-7; CDR3: CASSLQVAGGSVYEQYF
V: TRBV11-2; J: TRBJ2-2; CDR3: CASSLSLETGVITGELFF
V: TRBV28; J: TRBJ1-3; CDR3: CASRRQVFSGNTIYF
V: TRBV30; J: TRBJ2-1; CDR3: CASAGSSYNEQFF
V: TRBV5-1; J: TRBJ1-6; CDR3: CASSFIGGGSPLHF
V: TRBV25-1; J: TRBJ2-5; CDR3: CASSEYRLGDETQYF
V: TRBV28; J: TRBJ2-7; CDR3: CGTSDGGQKYEQYF
V: TRBV15; J: TRBJ2-1; CDR3: CATSREAGSSYNEQFF
V: TRBV20-1; J: TRBJ2-7; CDR3: CSASPFRDSSSYEQYF
V: TRBV7-2; J: TRBJ2-7; CDR3: CASSTFGVFSYEQYF
V: TRBV29-1; J: TRBJ2-2; CDR3: CSALRSAANTGELFF
V: TRBV20-1; J: TRBJ1-2; CDR3: CSAEPVESIYGYTF
V: TRBV4-3; J: TRBJ2-3; CDR3: CASSQGAGGVTDTQYF